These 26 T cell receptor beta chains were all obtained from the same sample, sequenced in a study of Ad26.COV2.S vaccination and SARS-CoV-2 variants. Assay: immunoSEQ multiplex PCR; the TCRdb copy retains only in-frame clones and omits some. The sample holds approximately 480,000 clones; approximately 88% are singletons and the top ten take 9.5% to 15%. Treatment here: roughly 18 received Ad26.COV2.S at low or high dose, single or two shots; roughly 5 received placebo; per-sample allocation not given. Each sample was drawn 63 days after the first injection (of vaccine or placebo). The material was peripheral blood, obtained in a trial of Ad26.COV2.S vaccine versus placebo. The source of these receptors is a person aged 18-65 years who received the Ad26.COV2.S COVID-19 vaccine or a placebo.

CDR3 in amino acids: CASSLQGRANYGYTF. The CDR3 coding sequence is TGTGCCAGCAGCTTGCAGGGGCGCGCTAACTATGGCTACACCTTC. The genes are TRBV5-5 and TRBJ1-2, with D perhaps matching TRBD1 (6 bases). The CDR3 length is 15 residues. Trimming pared 1 base from V and 0 bases from J, leaving 10 bases between. The germline V gene has CDR1 SGHKS and CDR2 YYEKEE (reference sequence).

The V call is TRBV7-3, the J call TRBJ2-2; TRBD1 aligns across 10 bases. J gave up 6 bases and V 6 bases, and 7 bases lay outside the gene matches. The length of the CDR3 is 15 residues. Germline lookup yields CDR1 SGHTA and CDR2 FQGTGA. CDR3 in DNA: TGTGCCAGCAGGGTTGACAGGGGGCTGGCCGGGGAGCTGTTTTTT. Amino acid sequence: CASRVDRGLAGELFF.

The CDR3 here is CASSHDMLNTEAFF. Written as DNA, the CDR3 is TGCGCCAGCAGCCACGACATGTTGAACACTGAAGCTTTCTTT. This chain uses TRBV5-1 with TRBJ1-1; D is unresolved. From germline, CDR1 is SGHRS and CDR2 YFSETQ. The CDR3 length is 14 residues. V lost 4 bases and J 0 bases, leaving 10 bases between the germline ends.

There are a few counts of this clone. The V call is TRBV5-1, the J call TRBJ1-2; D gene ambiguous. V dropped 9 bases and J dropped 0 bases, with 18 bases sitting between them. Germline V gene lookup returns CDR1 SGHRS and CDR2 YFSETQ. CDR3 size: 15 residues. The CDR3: CATKTTPRANYGYTF. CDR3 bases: TGCGCCACCAAGACAACCCCGAGAGCTAACTATGGCTACACCTTC.

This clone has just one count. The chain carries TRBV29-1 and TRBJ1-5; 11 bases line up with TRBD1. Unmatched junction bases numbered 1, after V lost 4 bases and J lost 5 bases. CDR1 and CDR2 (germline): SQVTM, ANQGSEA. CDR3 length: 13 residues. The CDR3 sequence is CSVGTGGYQPQHF. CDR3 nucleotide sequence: TGCAGCGTTGGGACAGGGGGCTATCAGCCCCAGCATTTT. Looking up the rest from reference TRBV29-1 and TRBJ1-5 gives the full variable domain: SAVISQKPSRDICQRGTSLTIQCQVDSQVTMMFWYRQQPGQSLTLIATANQGSEATYESGFVIDKFPISRPNLTFSTLTVSNMSPEDSSIYLCSVGTGGYQPQHFGDGTRLSIL.

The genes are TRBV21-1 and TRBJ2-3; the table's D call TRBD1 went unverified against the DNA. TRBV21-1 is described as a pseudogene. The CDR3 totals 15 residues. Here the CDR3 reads CASSKDETSTDTQYF. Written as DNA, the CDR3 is TGTGCCAGCAGCAAAGACGAGACAAGCACAGATACGCAGTATTTT.

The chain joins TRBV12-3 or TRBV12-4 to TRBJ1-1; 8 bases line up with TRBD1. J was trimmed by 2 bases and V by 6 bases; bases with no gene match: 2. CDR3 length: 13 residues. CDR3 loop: CASRDRGNTEAFF. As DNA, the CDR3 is TGTGCCAGCAGAGACAGGGGAAACACTGAAGCTTTCTTT.

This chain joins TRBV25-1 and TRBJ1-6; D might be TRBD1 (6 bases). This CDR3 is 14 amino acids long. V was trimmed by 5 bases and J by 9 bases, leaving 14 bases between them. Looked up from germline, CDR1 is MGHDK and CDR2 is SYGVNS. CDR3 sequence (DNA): TGTGCCAGCAGTCATCGGAGGGGGACTTCACCCCTCCACTTT. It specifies CASSHRRGTSPLHF.

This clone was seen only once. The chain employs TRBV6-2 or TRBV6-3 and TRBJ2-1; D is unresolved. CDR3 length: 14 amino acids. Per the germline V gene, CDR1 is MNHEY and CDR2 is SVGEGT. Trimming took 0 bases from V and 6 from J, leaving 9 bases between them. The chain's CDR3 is CASSYSILSNEQFF. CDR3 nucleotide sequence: TGTGCCAGCAGTTACTCGATCCTAAGCAATGAGCAGTTCTTC.

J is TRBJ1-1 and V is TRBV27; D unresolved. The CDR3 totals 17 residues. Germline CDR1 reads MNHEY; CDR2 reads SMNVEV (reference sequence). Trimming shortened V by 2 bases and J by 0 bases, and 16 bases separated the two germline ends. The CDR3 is CASSLRAPRGLNTEAFF. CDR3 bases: TGTGCCAGCAGTTTAAGGGCCCCACGGGGATTGAACACTGAAGCTTTCTTT.

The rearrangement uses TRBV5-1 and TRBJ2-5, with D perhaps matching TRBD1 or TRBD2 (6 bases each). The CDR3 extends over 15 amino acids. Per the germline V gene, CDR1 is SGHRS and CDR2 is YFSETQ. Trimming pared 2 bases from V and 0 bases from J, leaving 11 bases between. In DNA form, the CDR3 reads TGCGCCAGCAGCTTCGGGGGCGTGTACCAAGAGACCCAGTACTTC. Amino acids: CASSFGGVYQETQYF.

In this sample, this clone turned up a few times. This chain's CDR3 is CASREDRVNTEAFF. The CDR3 DNA reads as TGTGCCAGCAGGGAAGACAGGGTGAACACTGAAGCTTTCTTT. This chain joins TRBV6-6 and TRBJ1-1; 7 bases agree with TRBD1. V lost 6 bases, J lost 0 bases, and 4 bases stayed unmatched. The germline gives CDR1 MNHNY, CDR2 SVGAGI (reference sequence). This CDR3 is 14 amino acids long.

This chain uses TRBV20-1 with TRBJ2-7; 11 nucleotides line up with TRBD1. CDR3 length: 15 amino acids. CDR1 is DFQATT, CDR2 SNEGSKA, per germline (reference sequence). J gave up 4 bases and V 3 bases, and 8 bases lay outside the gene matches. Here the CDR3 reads CSASPRDRGKYEQYF. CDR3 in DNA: TGCAGTGCTAGTCCCCGGGACAGGGGGAAATACGAGCAGTACTTC.

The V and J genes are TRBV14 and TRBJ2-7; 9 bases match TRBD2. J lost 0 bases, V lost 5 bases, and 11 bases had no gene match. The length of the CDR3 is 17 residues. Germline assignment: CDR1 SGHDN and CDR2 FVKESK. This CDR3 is CASSASRLAGSSYEQYF. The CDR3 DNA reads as TGTGCCAGCAGCGCTTCGCGGCTAGCGGGATCCTCCTACGAGCAGTACTTC.

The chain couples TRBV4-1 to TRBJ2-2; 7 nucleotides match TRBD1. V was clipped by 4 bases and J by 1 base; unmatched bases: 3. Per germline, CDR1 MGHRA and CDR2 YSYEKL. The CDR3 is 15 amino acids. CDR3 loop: CASSPRTGNTGELFF. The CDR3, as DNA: TGCGCCAGCAGCCCACGGACAGGGAACACCGGGGAGCTGTTTTTT.

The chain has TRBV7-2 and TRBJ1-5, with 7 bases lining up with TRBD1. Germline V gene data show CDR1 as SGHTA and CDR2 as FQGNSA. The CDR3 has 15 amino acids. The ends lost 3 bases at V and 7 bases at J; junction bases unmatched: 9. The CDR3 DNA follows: TGTGCCAGCAGCTTTAGACAGGGACGTGAACAGCCCCAGCATTTT. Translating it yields CASSFRQGREQPQHF.

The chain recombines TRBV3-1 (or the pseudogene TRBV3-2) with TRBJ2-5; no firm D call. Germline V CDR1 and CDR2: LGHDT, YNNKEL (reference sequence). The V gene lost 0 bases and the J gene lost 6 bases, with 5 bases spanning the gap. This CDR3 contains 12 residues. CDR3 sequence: CASSQERQTQYF. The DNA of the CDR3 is TGTGCCAGCAGCCAAGAGCGGCAGACCCAGTACTTC.

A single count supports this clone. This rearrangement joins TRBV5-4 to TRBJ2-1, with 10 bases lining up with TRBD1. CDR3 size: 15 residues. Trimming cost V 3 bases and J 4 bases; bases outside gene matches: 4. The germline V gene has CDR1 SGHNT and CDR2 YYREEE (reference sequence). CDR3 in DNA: TGTGCCAGCAGCTCCCGGGACAGGGGTTACAATGAGCAGTTCTTC. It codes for CASSSRDRGYNEQFF.

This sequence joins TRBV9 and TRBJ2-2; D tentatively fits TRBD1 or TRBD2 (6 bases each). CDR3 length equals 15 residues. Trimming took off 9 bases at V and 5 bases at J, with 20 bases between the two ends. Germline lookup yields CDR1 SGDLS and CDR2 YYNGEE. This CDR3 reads CATRRGAESTGELFF. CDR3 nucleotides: TGTGCCACCCGGAGGGGGGCGGAATCGACCGGGGAGCTGTTTTTT.

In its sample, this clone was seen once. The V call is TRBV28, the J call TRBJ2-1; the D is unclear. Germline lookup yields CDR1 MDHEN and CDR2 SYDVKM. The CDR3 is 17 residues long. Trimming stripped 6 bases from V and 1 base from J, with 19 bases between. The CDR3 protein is CASSPPLTGRSYNEQFF. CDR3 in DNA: TGTGCCAGCAGCCCTCCGTTAACGGGTAGGTCCTACAATGAGCAGTTCTTC.

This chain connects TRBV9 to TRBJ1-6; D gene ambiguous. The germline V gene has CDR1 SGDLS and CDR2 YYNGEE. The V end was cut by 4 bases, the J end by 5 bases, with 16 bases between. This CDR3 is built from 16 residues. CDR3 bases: TGTGCCAGCAGCCACCGGAGGGAGGAGCATAATTCACCCCTCCACTTT. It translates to CASSHRREEHNSPLHF.

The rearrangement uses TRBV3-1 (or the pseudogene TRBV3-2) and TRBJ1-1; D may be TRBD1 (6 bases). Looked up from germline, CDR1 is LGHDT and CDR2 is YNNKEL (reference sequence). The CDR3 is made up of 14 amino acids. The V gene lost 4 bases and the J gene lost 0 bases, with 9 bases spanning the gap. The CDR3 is CASSPQGLNTEAFF. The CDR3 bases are TGTGCCAGCAGCCCGCAGGGGCTGAACACTGAAGCTTTCTTT.

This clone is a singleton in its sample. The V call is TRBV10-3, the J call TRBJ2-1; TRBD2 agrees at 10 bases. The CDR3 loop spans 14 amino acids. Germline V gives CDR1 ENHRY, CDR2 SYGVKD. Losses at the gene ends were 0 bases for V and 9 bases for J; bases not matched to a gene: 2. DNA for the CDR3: TGTGCCATCAGTGAGTCTACTAGCGGGATTGAGCAGTTCTTC. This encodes CAISESTSGIEQFF.

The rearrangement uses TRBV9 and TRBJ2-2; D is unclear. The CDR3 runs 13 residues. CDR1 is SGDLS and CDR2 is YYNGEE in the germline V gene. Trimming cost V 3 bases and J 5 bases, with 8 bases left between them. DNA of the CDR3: TGTGCCAGCAGCGGTGGATTTACCGGGGAGCTGTTTTTT. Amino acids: CASSGGFTGELFF. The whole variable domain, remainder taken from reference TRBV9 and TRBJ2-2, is DSGVTQTPKHLITATGQRVTLRCSPRSGDLSVYWYQQSLDQGLQFLIQYYNGEERAKGNILERFSAQQFPDLHSELNLSSLELGDSALYFCASSGGFTGELFFGEGSRLTVL.

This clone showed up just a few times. The CDR3 sequence: CASSSNRDRGSAFF. In DNA form, the CDR3 reads TGTGCCAGCAGCTCTAACCGGGACAGGGGTTCGGCTTTCTTT. This chain links TRBV7-8 with TRBJ1-1; 10 nucleotides align to TRBD1. The V gene end was trimmed by 4 bases and the J gene end by 11 bases; junction bases not matched to a gene: 10. The CDR3 has 14 residues. Per germline, CDR1 SGHVS and CDR2 FQNEAQ.

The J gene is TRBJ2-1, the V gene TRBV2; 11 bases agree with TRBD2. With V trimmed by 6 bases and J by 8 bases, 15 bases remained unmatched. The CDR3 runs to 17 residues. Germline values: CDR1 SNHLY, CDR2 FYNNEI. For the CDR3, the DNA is TGTGCCAGCAGCCTCCCGACTAGCGGGATAAGGGGCCATGAGCAGTTCTTC. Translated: CASSLPTSGIRGHEQFF.